The 27 T cell receptor beta chains below come from one sample, sequenced in a study of vaccination and CD4 T cells after COVID-19 (dated by TCRdb to between 2021 and 2022). The intended sense of this specimen's treatment or condition label: roughly 11-day PBMC culture with coronavirus spike peptide pools or control peptides (ViraFEST assay). The protocol used for the library was PCR. For sequencing, an Illumina iSeq 100 was employed. TCR sequencing of DNA from cultured CD4+ T cells used the Oncomine TCR Beta short-read assay at the Johns Hopkins FTIC core. TCRdb reprocessed the public reads (quality trimming at Q25 with fastp, clone calling with MiXCR) and kept in-frame beta chains. When rows share a CDR3 protein, they turn into one entry using the most common DNA and genes. This sample is represented by just over 20,000 distinct CDR3 sequences; about three quarters of them were singletons. The ten largest account for roughly 7.8% of the sample.

No antigen has been identified for these receptors. The sample comprised CD4+ T cells from blood, cultured in vitro. Every receptor here comes from a human donor who had recovered from COVID-19.

This rearrangement joins TRBV7-6 to TRBJ1-4; D may be TRBD1 (5 bases). This CDR3 region has 15 residues. V was shortened by 1 base and J by 0 bases, with 6 bases between the two germline ends. CDR1 and CDR2 (germline): SGHVS, FNYEAQ. The CDR3 loop reads CASSLGTTTNEKLFF. The CDR3 nucleotides read TGTGCCAGCAGCTTAGGGACAACAACTAATGAAAAACTGTTTTTT.

The chain combines TRBV11-2 with TRBJ2-3; TRBD1 matches at 8 bases. CDR1 and CDR2 (germline): SGHAT, FQNNGV. CDR3 length equals 16 residues. V gave up 1 base and J gave up 0 bases; unmatched junction bases: 3. The CDR3 here is CASSLGWTGSTDTQYF. In DNA, the CDR3 is TGTGCCAGCAGCTTAGGGTGGACAGGGAGCACAGATACGCAGTATTTT.

This clonotype was counted a single time. V is TRBV5-6 and J is TRBJ1-1; D perhaps matches TRBD1 (5 bases). Germline CDR1 is SGHDT and CDR2 is YYEEEE. The CDR3 contains 15 residues. V was trimmed by 5 bases and J by 1 base, leaving 15 bases between them. DNA for the CDR3: TGTGCCAGCAGAATACGGGGGAGTAGGAACACTGAAGCTTTCTTT. Amino acid sequence: CASRIRGSRNTEAFF.

The rearrangement uses TRBV6-1 and TRBJ1-5; D is unresolved. Trimming shortened V by 8 bases and J by 3 bases, and 8 bases separated the two germline ends. The germline gives CDR1 MNHNS, CDR2 SASEGT. This CDR3 has 12 residues. CDR3 in amino acids: CASGTYNQPQHF. For the CDR3, the DNA is TGTGCCAGCGGAACCTACAATCAGCCCCAGCATTTT.

V usage is TRBV7-2 and J usage is TRBJ2-3, with D uncertain. With 4 bases removed from V and 0 bases from J, the gap between germline ends came to 14 bases. Germline V gene lookup returns CDR1 SGHTA and CDR2 FQGNSA. The CDR3 has 16 amino acids. DNA for the CDR3: TGTGCCAGCAGCTCCAACGGGCGGTATAGCACAGATACGCAGTATTTT. As protein: CASSSNGRYSTDTQYF.

CDR3 sequence reads: CASSFVPSTGDGGYTF. The CDR3 DNA is TGTGCCAGCAGTTTCGTTCCGTCGACTGGTGACGGGGGCTACACCTTC. The rearrangement joins TRBV28 to TRBJ1-2; D is uncertain. The CDR3 covers 16 residues. V lost 3 bases to trimming and J lost 8 bases, with 22 bases between them. From germline, CDR1 is MDHEN and CDR2 SYDVKM.

In this sample, this clonotype turned up a few times. V is TRBV15 and J is TRBJ1-4; 10 bases agree with TRBD1. CDR1 LNHNV and CDR2 YYDKDF come from the germline V gene (reference sequence). Trimming removed 3 bases from V and 6 bases from J; junction bases left unmatched: 4. The CDR3 loop spans 15 amino acids. DNA for the CDR3: TGTGCCACCAGCAGGAAAGACAGGGGGCATGAAAAACTGTTTTTT. Translating gives CATSRKDRGHEKLFF.

The sample holds a few counts of this clonotype. The CDR3 sequence: CASRSRDNQPQHF. Here the CDR3 DNA reads TGTGCCAGCAGATCCAGGGACAATCAGCCCCAGCATTTT. V usage is TRBV6-1 and J usage is TRBJ1-5; possibly TRBD1 for D (5 bases). This CDR3 is built from 13 residues. Trimming shortened V by 6 bases and J by 3 bases, and 9 bases separated the two germline ends. Germline V CDR1 and CDR2: MNHNS, SASEGT.

This clonotype was observed a handful of times. This sequence joins TRBV27 and TRBJ1-6; perhaps TRBD1 as D (6 bases). V lost 2 bases to trimming and J lost 8 bases, with 22 bases between them. Germline V lookup: CDR1 MNHEY, CDR2 SMNVEV (reference sequence). This CDR3 comprises 18 residues. The CDR3: CASSLASGQGFGYSPLHF. DNA for the CDR3: TGTGCCAGCAGTTTAGCGTCGGGACAAGGGTTTGGTTATTCACCCCTCCACTTT.

The chain uses TRBV24-1 and TRBJ2-1; 10 positions match TRBD2. Germline V gives CDR1 KGHDR, CDR2 SFDVKD. V was pared by 5 bases and J by 7 bases, with 7 bases of the junction left unmatched. The CDR3 extends over 15 amino acids. The chain's CDR3 is CATSVRLAGVNEQFF. Here the CDR3 DNA reads TGTGCCACCAGTGTAAGGCTAGCGGGAGTTAATGAGCAGTTCTTC.

Concerning this clonotype itself: One end of the junction does not line up with germline, which may come from a read error. The chain joins TRBV7-7 to TRBJ1-5, with a weak D call TRBD1 (6 bases). Per the germline V gene, CDR1 is SSHAT and CDR2 is FNYEAQ (reference sequence). The CDR3 runs to 13 residues. The chain's CDR3 is CASSVDRYQPQHF. The CDR3, as DNA: TGTGCTAGCAGCGTGGACAGATATCAGCCCCAGCATTTT.

In its sample, this clonotype was seen a few times. The chain employs TRBV11-2 and TRBJ2-3, with 9 bases aligning to TRBD2. The CDR3 length is 16 residues. Germline lookup yields CDR1 SGHAT and CDR2 FQNNGV. With V trimmed by 3 bases and J by 4 bases, 8 bases remained unmatched. The CDR3 DNA reads TGTGCCAGCAGCTTTGGCGGGAGGGCCCGAGCAGATACGCAGTATTTT. Its protein product is CASSFGGRARADTQYF.

CDR3 residues: CASSLWTGSNQPQHF. The DNA of the CDR3 is TGTGCCAGCAGTTTATGGACAGGGAGCAATCAGCCCCAGCATTTT. The chain carries TRBV27 and TRBJ1-5; 8 nucleotides align to TRBD1. This CDR3 has 15 residues. Looked up from germline, CDR1 is MNHEY and CDR2 is SMNVEV (reference sequence). After removal of 1 base from V and 1 base from J, the junction contained 0 bases not matched to a gene.

V usage is TRBV20-1 and J usage is TRBJ2-3; D not certain. The germline V and J ends were trimmed by 2 bases and 1 base, with 4 bases remaining between them. The CDR3 totals 12 residues. Germline CDR1 DFQATT, CDR2 SNEGSKA (reference sequence). The CDR3 sequence: CSARPGTDTQYF. In DNA, the CDR3 is TGCAGTGCTAGACCCGGCACAGATACGCAGTATTTT.

The chain carries TRBV18 and TRBJ2-5; 8 bases map to TRBD1. Germline V gene lookup returns CDR1 KGHSH and CDR2 LQKENI. The CDR3 is 14 amino acids. The V and J ends lost 5 bases and 7 bases, in that order; junction bases with no gene match: 9. The CDR3 region has the DNA TGTGCCAGCTCAGGACAGGGTCGGGCGGTGACCCAGTACTTC. Its protein product is CASSGQGRAVTQYF.

The CDR3 region has the DNA TGCGCCAGCAGTCCCCCGGCTTTCAGTTCCTACGAGCAGTACTTC. Its translation: CASSPPAFSSYEQYF. The gene calls are TRBV23-1 and TRBJ2-7; D is unclear. TRBV23-1 is an ORF for which the function is uncertain. V lost 4 bases, J lost 1 base, and 14 bases lay in between. The CDR3 loop spans 15 amino acids.

The rearrangement uses TRBV28 and TRBJ2-3, with D hard to call. Germline V CDR1 and CDR2: MDHEN, SYDVKM. V dropped 5 bases and J dropped 2 bases, with 14 bases sitting between them. The CDR3 covers 15 residues. The CDR3 spells CASSSPRRPTDTQYF. The CDR3, as DNA: TGTGCCAGCAGTAGCCCGAGGCGGCCCACAGATACGCAGTATTTT. The full variable domain, completed using reference TRBV28 and TRBJ2-3, is DVKVTQSSRYLVKRTGEKVFLECVQDMDHENMFWYRQDPGLGLRLIYFSYDVKMKEKGDIPEGYSVSREKKERFSLILESASTNQTSMYLCASSSPRRPTDTQYFGPGTRLTVL.

The chain combines TRBV6-1 with TRBJ2-7; D is possibly TRBD2 (6 bases). Trimming pared 6 bases from V and 7 bases from J, leaving 10 bases between. The CDR3 has 11 residues. Per germline, CDR1 MNHNS and CDR2 SASEGT. The DNA of the CDR3 is TGTGCCAGCAGGGACTACAGGGAGCAGTACTTC. It translates to CASRDYREQYF.

The chain couples TRBV28 to TRBJ2-5, with a possible D match to TRBD2 (6 bases). The CDR3 totals 14 residues. Trimming left V 2 bases short and J 5 bases short, with 12 bases between. Germline V gene lookup returns CDR1 MDHEN and CDR2 SYDVKM. The CDR3 DNA sequence: TGTGCCAGCAGTTTAGCGGGATTGGGGGAGACCCAGTACTTC. Translated: CASSLAGLGETQYF.

The chain combines TRBV5-1 with TRBJ2-5; no clear D. The V and J ends lost 1 base and 4 bases respectively, with 11 bases between them. This CDR3 contains 14 residues. The V gene's germline CDR1 is SGHRS and CDR2 YFSETQ. The CDR3 DNA sequence: TGCGCCAGCAGCTTGACTGGCTCTTCAGAGACCCAGTACTTC. Translating it yields CASSLTGSSETQYF.

The chain is built from TRBV12-3 or TRBV12-4 and TRBJ1-1; D ambiguous. This CDR3 is 11 amino acids long. The ends were cut back, 5 bases at V and 6 bases at J, with 7 bases in the middle. The CDR3 DNA reads as TGTGCCAGCAGTCTCGGGCCTGAAGCTTTCTTT. Amino acid sequence: CASSLGPEAFF.

The chain uses TRBV5-6 and TRBJ1-2; D ambiguous. The CDR3 covers 15 residues. The germline gives CDR1 SGHDT, CDR2 YYEEEE. Trimming stripped 0 bases from V and 0 bases from J, with 9 bases between. Here the CDR3 reads CASSLVGRTNYGYTF. In nucleotides, the CDR3 is TGTGCCAGCAGCTTGGTCGGACGGACTAACTATGGCTACACCTTC.

V is TRBV7-6 and J is TRBJ2-2; TRBD2 might be the D (5 bases). V was cut by 7 bases and J by 0 bases, with 12 bases left in between. This CDR3 has 15 amino acids. The germline gives CDR1 SGHVS, CDR2 FNYEAQ. CDR3 in amino acids: CASTVRAPNTGELFF. The CDR3 nucleotides are TGTGCCAGCACCGTGAGGGCGCCGAACACCGGGGAGCTGTTTTTT.

The chain recombines TRBV7-2 with TRBJ2-3, with TRBD2 matching 12 bases. There are 18 residues in the CDR3. Germline CDR1 and CDR2: SGHTA and FQGNSA. Germline trimming cut 6 bases from V and 5 bases from J; bases unmatched to any gene: 15. The CDR3 DNA follows: TGTGCCAGCAGACCAAGACTAGCGGGAGCCACGAGGGAAGATACGCAGTATTTT. Translating gives CASRPRLAGATREDTQYF.

The chain has TRBV5-5 and TRBJ1-1, with unresolved D. This CDR3 is 14 amino acids long. The germline gives CDR1 SGHKS, CDR2 YYEKEE (reference sequence). V lost 5 bases and J 5 bases, leaving 16 bases between the germline ends. Here the CDR3 DNA reads TGTGCCAGCAGGTCTGACGTGGCGTGGACTGAAGCTTTCTTT. It specifies CASRSDVAWTEAFF.

The chain has TRBV6-1 and TRBJ1-6; tentatively, D is TRBD1 (6 bases). Germline V gene data show CDR1 as MNHNS and CDR2 as SASEGT. The ends were cut back, 10 bases at V and 7 bases at J, with 20 bases in the middle. The CDR3 runs 15 residues. The CDR3 spells CATNGPGGGNSPLHF. CDR3 in DNA: TGTGCCACCAATGGGCCCGGGGGCGGAAATTCACCCCTCCACTTT.

This chain connects TRBV27 to TRBJ2-7, with 8 bases matching TRBD2. Unmatched junction bases numbered 20, after V lost 6 bases and J lost 4 bases. The V gene's germline CDR1 is MNHEY and CDR2 SMNVEV (reference sequence). The CDR3 spans 18 residues. CDR3: CASRARETRTSRFYEQYF. CDR3 DNA sequence: TGTGCCAGCAGGGCAAGGGAAACACGGACTAGCCGTTTTTACGAGCAGTACTTC.